Reported below is one TCR beta chain. As yet, its antigen is unknown. Germline and genes: mouse. The observed sequence ends 4 residues before the CDR3 terminus, with the missing tail filled in from the germline J gene. cDNA prepared by RNA extraction and subsequent reverse transcription served as the template for sequencing. Generated by immunoSEQ multiplex PCR, the TCRdb table keeps only in-frame clones and is missing some. The sample has 270,000 or so clones, none seen only once. This record belongs to a study of CD8+ T cells in alopecia areata. Overall study findings and caveats: Lesional scalp, notably in alopecia totalis/universalis, had clonality above that of normal scalp.

Scientists pooled cutaneous lymph node cells and sorted them on CD4, CD8alpha, NKG2D, NKG2ACE and other markers. The CDR3 has 17 amino acids. Trimming cost V 4 bases and J 2 bases; bases outside gene matches: 12. Looked up from germline, CDR1 is SNHLY and CDR2 is FYNGKV (reference sequence). Input material: CD4+ T cells sorted from a lymph node. The origin of this receptor is a C3H/HeJ mouse with alopecia areata. MHC haplotype of the mouse line: H2-k. V usage is TRBV3 and J usage is TRBJ2-3; TRBD2 aligns across 7 bases. CDR3 DNA, as far as it was read: TGTGCCAGCAGCTCTCGTTCCGGGACTGCGACTGCAGAA. Translating gives CASSSRSGTATAE. The CDR3, in full, reads CASSSRSGTATAETLYF.